This T cell receptor beta chain was recovered during a study of post-analysis software for immune sequencing data (dated by TCRdb to the mid-2010s). Turning to the overall study: Recorded disease courses included relapsing-remitting, secondary progressive and progressive-relapsing multiple sclerosis, with some patients lacking subtype annotation. A subset of samples was prepared in parallel using single-end sample barcoding, then pooled and co-amplified after Illumina adapter ligation. The patient repertoires were set against around eleven previously published healthy control repertoires from donors whose ages ranged from roughly 6 to 26 years. Overall study results and their limits: When samples were clustered directly using the F measure, samples prepared in the same batch co-clustered strongly, which prompted a batch-effect correction. The multiple sclerosis patient group was slightly younger than the control group. Multiple sclerosis patients had significantly lower normalized Chao1 diversity than controls, a result that suggests substantial peripheral T-cell clonal expansion. Significantly higher frequencies in patients than in controls were found for a handful of TRBV segments, including TRBV5-6, TRBV5-1 and TRBV20-1.

The CDR3 holds 14 amino acids from the cysteine to the phenylalanine. Only CDR3 DNA remains: 42 bases, in frame from the first base. V has 3 bases trimmed and J has 0 bases trimmed; junction bases matching no gene number 1. CDR1 and CDR2 are read off the germline V gene (reference sequence) as DFQATT and SNEGSKA. To demonstrate the VDJtools post-analysis software, TCR beta repertoires were profiled from the peripheral blood of more than ten young patients with multiple sclerosis. The multiple sclerosis patients were children and adolescents between about 6 and 16 years of age. The method behind the library was PCR. Instrument used: Illumina HiSeq 2500. To reduce PCR and sequencing biases, unique molecular identifiers were built into the TCR beta cDNA libraries. Every 1 to 10 million input T cells yielded approximately 500,000 cDNA molecules, meaning each molecule approximated one T cell. The patient libraries were prepared and sequenced using the same protocol as the earlier healthy control dataset. Samples belonging to the same batch were prepared together, multiplexed and sequenced on a shared HiSeq lane. The authors' pipeline ran thus. Raw barcoded reads were processed with MIGEC, discarding single-read molecular identifier groups before consensus assembly and CDR3 extraction. Clonotype tables were post-analysed with VDJtools, normalizing diversity by down-sampling all datasets to the smallest sample size. Repertoire overlap clustering matched CDR3 amino acid but not nucleotide sequences to correct batch-related cross-sample contamination. The public reads were run again by TCRdb, first through fastp at Q25 and then through MiXCR, and only productive beta chains were kept. For every CDR3 protein sequence, its rows merge into one entry that carries the most common genes and DNA. These V and J calls originate from TCRdb's pipeline instead of the authors' own analysis. The sample has 450,000 to 700,000 distinct CDR3 sequences on record, 40% to 50% of them singletons. The leading ten clones occupy 1.7% of the sample.

Comment on this clonotype: The target of this receptor is not known. Base qualities are not recorded, but no much larger clone differs from it by a single base.

The sequenced sample consisted of blood. The sequence joins TRBV20-1 to TRBJ2-7, and 11 bases in between align with TRBD1. The receptor was isolated from a girl under 18 with multiple sclerosis. The CDR3 is CSASGQGASYEQYF. The nucleotide sequence reads as follows: TGCAGTGCTAGTGGACAGGGGGCCTCCTACGAGCAGTACTTC.